This entry lists 9 T cell receptor beta chains sequenced from one sample in a study of CD8 T cells in ankylosing spondylitis. A single record per CDR3 protein comes from TCRdb applying MiXCR to the 5' RACE reads. The repertoire consists of about 36,000 distinct CDR3 sequences, with about an eighth occurring once and the leading ten covering roughly 30%. Specimen: synovial fluid, either unsorted or a sorted T cell fraction (not recorded which). All receptors derive from a male donor with ankylosing spondylitis.

The chain is built from TRBV20-1 and TRBJ2-7, with a possible D match to TRBD1 (6 bases). This CDR3 has 13 residues. The germline gives CDR1 DFQATT, CDR2 SNEGSKA (reference sequence). The DNA of the CDR3 is TGCAGCTGCCCGGACAGAACTTACTACGAGCAGTACTTC. It translates to CSCPDRTYYEQYF.

The chain employs TRBV20-1 and TRBJ1-6; D may be TRBD1 (6 bases). Trimming cost V 6 bases and J 10 bases, with 16 bases left between them. The germline V gene has CDR1 DFQATT and CDR2 SNEGSKA (reference sequence). This CDR3 has 13 amino acids. This CDR3 reads CSAPRGQGSPLHF. The CDR3 DNA sequence: TGCAGTGCACCCCGGGGGCAAGGATCACCCCTCCACTTT.

The V gene is TRBV2, the J gene TRBJ2-3, with TRBD2 identical over 13 bases. Germline CDR1 SNHLY, CDR2 FYNNEI. This CDR3 has 16 residues. The V gene end was trimmed by 8 bases and the J gene end by 4 bases; junction bases not matched to a gene: 9. CDR3 residues: CASGTGLAGASDTQYF. In DNA, the CDR3 is TGTGCCAGCGGGACCGGACTAGCGGGAGCTTCAGATACGCAGTATTTT.

There are many counts of this clonotype. The chain is built from TRBV19 and TRBJ2-1; 10 bases align to TRBD2. Germline V gene data show CDR1 as LNHDA and CDR2 as SQIVND (reference sequence). This CDR3 has 15 residues. Trimming at V came to 5 bases and at J to 3 bases, leaving 4 bases not matched to a gene. The DNA for the CDR3 is TGTGCCAGTAGTGTCGCTAGCGGGGGCTACAATGAGCAGTTCTTC. Its protein is CASSVASGGYNEQFF. Full variable domain (rest looked up from reference TRBV19 and TRBJ2-1): DGGITQSPKYLFRKEGQNVTLSCEQNLNHDAMYWYRQDPGQGLRLIYYSQIVNDFQKGDIAEGYSVSREKKESFPLTVTSAQKNPTAFYLCASSVASGGYNEQFFGPGTRLTVL.

This clonotype was seen at least ten times. This rearrangement joins TRBV20-1 to TRBJ2-3; D is undetermined. This CDR3 is built from 14 residues. Per the germline V gene, CDR1 is DFQATT and CDR2 is SNEGSKA (reference sequence). V dropped 0 bases and J dropped 2 bases, with 9 bases sitting between them. The CDR3 region is CSAREGPITDTQYF. CDR3 DNA sequence: TGCAGTGCTAGAGAAGGGCCAATCACAGATACGCAGTATTTT.

In this sample, this clonotype turned up many times. The genes are TRBV7-9 and TRBJ1-2, with D hard to call. Germline CDR1 SEHNR, CDR2 FQNEAQ (reference sequence). The CDR3 is 14 residues long. V lost 5 bases, J lost 4 bases, and 14 bases lay in between. In DNA, the CDR3 is TGTGCCAGCAGCACCGATGCCAATAGCTATGGCTACACCTTC. Its protein product is CASSTDANSYGYTF.

This clonotype was observed many times. The chain recombines TRBV27 with TRBJ1-4; 9 nucleotides match TRBD1. The germline V gene encodes CDR1 MNHEY and CDR2 SMNVEV (reference sequence). The CDR3 has 17 amino acids. The junction had 11 bases not matched to a gene; V was cut back by 3 bases and J by 6 bases. The CDR3 sequence is CASSFRGQGVRDEKLFF. DNA of the CDR3: TGTGCCAGCAGTTTCCGGGGACAGGGCGTTAGAGATGAAAAACTGTTTTTT.

This clonotype was counted many times. This chain links TRBV27 with TRBJ2-1; the match to TRBD2 covers 10 bases. Germline V gene sequence: CDR1 MNHEY, CDR2 SMNVEV (reference sequence). This CDR3 region has 15 residues. With 5 bases clipped from V and 4 bases from J, the junction kept 5 bases outside the gene matches. This CDR3 is CASSLAGVPYNEQFF. Here the CDR3 DNA reads TGTGCCAGCAGTCTAGCGGGGGTCCCTTACAATGAGCAGTTCTTC.

This clonotype was picked up a small number of times. The J gene is TRBJ1-6, the V gene TRBV20-1; 7 bases match TRBD1. Germline assignment: CDR1 DFQATT and CDR2 SNEGSKA (reference sequence). V shed 5 bases, J shed 8 bases, and the junction held 12 bases outside the gene matches. CDR3 length: 15 residues. DNA for the CDR3: TGCAGTGCTCCCCCCTCTGACAGGGTAGATTCACCCCTCCACTTT. Its translation is CSAPPSDRVDSPLHF.